This T cell receptor (beta chain) originates from a study of shared clonotypes between healthy human individuals. The protocol was immunoSEQ multiplex PCR, while the TCRdb copy is restricted to in-frame clones and leaves out a portion. The sample carries 2.5 million or so clones, 90% to 95% recorded once. Trimming at V came to 7 bases and at J to 4 bases, leaving 19 bases not matched to a gene. The CDR3 has 18 amino acids. The V gene's germline CDR1 is SGHDT and CDR2 YYEEEE. The chain is built from TRBV5-6 and TRBJ2-7; 11 nucleotides align to TRBD2. The clonotype was recovered from a man aged 18 to 30 in good health. The sequenced sample was naive CD4+ T cells sorted from blood. The subset is: CD45RA+ positively selected. Here the CDR3 DNA reads TGTGCCAGCGGTCTGCGGGGACTAGCGGATCTGAAAGGGTACGAGCAGTACTTC. It codes for CASGLRGLADLKGYEQYF.